This TCR beta chain was observed in a study of OX40 agonist ivuxolimab in advanced cancers. For the study at large: Patients were infused with ivuxolimab every 2 weeks at 0.01 to 10 mg/kg. Head and neck, renal cell, melanoma or hepatocellular carcinoma were the cancers that dose-escalation patients had.

Clones were sequenced by immunoSEQ multiplex PCR, and TCRdb holds only the in-frame ones, with some missing. The sample gives approximately 58,000 clones, around four fifths of which show up once; around 0.8% is in the top ten. The V end lost 0 bases, the J end lost 7 bases, and 0 bases lay between the germline ends. This CDR3 contains 11 residues. Germline values: CDR1 SGHTA, CDR2 FQGNSA. The study's findings and limits: Averaged across samples, CD8+ T cells carried more expanded clones than CD4+ did. Both CD4+ and CD8+ T cell populations in blood had undergone clonal expansion by week 6 at 0.1 to 3.0 mg/kg.

For this clone: Its antigen remains unknown.

This receptor was identified in an adult with an advanced solid tumor such as melanoma, head and neck, liver or kidney cancer. The sample here was CD4+ or CD8+ T cells sorted from blood, taken in a trial of the OX40 agonist ivuxolimab. The rearrangement joins TRBV7-2 to TRBJ2-2; D gene ambiguous. CDR3 loop: CASSLAGELFF. CDR3 DNA: TGTGCCAGCAGCTTAGCCGGGGAGCTGTTTTTT. The full variable domain, in which reference TRBV7-2 and TRBJ2-2 provide the parts outside the CDR3, is GAGVSQSPSNKVTEKGKDVELRCDPISGHTALYWYRQSLGQGLEFLIYFQGNSAPDKSGLPSDRFSAERTGGSVSTLTIQRTQQEDSAVYLCASSLAGELFFGEGSRLTVL.